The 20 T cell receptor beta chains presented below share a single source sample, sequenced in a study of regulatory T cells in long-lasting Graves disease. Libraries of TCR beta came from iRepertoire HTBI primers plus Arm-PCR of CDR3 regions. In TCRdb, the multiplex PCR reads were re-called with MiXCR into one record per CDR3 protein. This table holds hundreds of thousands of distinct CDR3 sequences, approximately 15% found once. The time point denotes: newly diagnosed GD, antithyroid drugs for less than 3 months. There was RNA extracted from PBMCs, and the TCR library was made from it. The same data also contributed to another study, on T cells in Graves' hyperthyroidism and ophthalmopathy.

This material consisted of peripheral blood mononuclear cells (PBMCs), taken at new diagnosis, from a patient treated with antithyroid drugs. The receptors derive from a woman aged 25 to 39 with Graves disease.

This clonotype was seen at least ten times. The CDR3 DNA reads TGTGCCAGCAGTTTGGGAGGGGGCGACGTGTACGAGCAGTACTTC. Encoded protein: CASSLGGGDVYEQYF. This chain connects TRBV12-3 or TRBV12-4 to TRBJ2-7; D is possibly TRBD1 or TRBD2 (7 bases each). V was shortened by 3 bases and J by 4 bases, with 16 bases between the two germline ends. CDR3 length: 15 amino acids.

The CDR3 region is CAISDRQGTRGAQHF. CDR3 in DNA: TGTGCCATCAGTGATAGACAGGGGACGAGAGGGGCCCAGCATTTT. This rearrangement joins TRBV10-3 to TRBJ1-5, with 8 positions matching TRBD1. Germline values: CDR1 ENHRY, CDR2 SYGVKD. V was clipped by 3 bases and J by 11 bases; unmatched bases: 12. This CDR3 contains 15 residues.

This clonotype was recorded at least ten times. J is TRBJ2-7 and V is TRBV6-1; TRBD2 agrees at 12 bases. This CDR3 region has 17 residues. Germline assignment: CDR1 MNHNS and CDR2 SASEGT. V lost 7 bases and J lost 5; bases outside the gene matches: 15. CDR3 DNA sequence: TGTGCCAGCAAAAGGACTAGCGGGACGGGCGGGGGCCACGAGCAGTACTTC. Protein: CASKRTSGTGGGHEQYF.

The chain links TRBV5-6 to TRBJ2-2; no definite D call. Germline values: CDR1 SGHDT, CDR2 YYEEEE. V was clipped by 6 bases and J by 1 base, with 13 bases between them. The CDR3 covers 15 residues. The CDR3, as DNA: TGTGCCAGCACTCCCAATGACAAGAACACCGGGGAGCTGTTTTTT. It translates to CASTPNDKNTGELFF.

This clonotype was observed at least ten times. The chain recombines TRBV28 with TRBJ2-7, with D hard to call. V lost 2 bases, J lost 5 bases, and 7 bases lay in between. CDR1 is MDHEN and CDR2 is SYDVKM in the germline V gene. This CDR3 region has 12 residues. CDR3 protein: CASSLMRHEQYF. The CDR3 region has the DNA TGTGCCAGCAGTTTAATGAGGCACGAGCAGTACTTC.

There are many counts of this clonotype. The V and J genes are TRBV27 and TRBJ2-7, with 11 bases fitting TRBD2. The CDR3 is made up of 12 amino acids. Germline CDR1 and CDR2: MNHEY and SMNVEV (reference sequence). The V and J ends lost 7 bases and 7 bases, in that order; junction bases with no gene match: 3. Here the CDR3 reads CASKPSGREQYF. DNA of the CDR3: TGTGCCAGCAAACCTAGCGGGAGGGAGCAGTACTTC.

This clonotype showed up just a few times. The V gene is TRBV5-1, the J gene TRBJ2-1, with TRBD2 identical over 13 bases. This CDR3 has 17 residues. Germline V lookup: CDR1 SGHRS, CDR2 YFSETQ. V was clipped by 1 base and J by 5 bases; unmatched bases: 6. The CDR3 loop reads CASSLNPGLAGNNEQFF. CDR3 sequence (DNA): TGCGCCAGCAGCTTGAATCCGGGACTAGCGGGAAACAATGAGCAGTTCTTC.

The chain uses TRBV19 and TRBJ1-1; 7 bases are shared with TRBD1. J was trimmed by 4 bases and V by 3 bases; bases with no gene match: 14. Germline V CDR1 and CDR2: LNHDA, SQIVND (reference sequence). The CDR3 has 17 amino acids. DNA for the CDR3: TGTGCCAGTAGTATGATAGGGCGGACAGGTCCGGGCACTGAAGCTTTCTTT. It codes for CASSMIGRTGPGTEAFF.

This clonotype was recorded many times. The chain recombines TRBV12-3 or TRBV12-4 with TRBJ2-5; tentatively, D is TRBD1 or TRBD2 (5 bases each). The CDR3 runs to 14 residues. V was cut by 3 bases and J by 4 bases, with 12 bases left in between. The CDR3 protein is CASSLSGGTETQYF. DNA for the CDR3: TGTGCCAGCAGTTTGTCGGGTGGGACAGAGACCCAGTACTTC.

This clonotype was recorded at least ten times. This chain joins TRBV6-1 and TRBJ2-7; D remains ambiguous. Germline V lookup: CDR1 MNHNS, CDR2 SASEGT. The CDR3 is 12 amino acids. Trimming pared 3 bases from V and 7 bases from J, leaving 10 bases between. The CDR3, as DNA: TGTGCCAGCAGTGAGGTTGCGATGGAGCAGTACTTC. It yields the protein CASSEVAMEQYF.

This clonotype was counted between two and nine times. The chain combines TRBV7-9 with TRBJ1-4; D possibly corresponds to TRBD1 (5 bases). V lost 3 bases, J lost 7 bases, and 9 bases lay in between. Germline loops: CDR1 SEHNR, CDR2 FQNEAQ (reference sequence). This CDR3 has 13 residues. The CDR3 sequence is CASSLDKSEKLFF. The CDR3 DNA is TGTGCCAGCAGCTTGGACAAGTCTGAAAAACTGTTTTTT.

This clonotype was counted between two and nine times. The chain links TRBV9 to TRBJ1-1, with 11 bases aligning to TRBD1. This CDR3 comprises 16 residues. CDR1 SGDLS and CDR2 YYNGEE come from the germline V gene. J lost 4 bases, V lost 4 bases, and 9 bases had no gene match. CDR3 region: CASSPLGQGVSTEAFF. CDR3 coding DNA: TGTGCCAGCAGCCCTTTGGGACAGGGGGTAAGCACTGAAGCTTTCTTT.

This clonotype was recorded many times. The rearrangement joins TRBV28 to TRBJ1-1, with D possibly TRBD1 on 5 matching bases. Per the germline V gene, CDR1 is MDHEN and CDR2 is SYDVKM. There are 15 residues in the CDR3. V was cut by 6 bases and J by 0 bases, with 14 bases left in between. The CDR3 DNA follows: TGTGCCAGCAGAAGGGGTGGGGGGATGAACACTGAAGCTTTCTTT. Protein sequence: CASRRGGGMNTEAFF.

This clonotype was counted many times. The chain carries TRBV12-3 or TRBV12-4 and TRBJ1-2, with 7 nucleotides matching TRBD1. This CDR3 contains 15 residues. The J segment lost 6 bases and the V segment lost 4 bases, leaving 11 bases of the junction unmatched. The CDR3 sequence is CASSYRGQVRDGYTF. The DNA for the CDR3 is TGTGCCAGCAGTTACCGCGGACAGGTCCGTGATGGCTACACCTTC.

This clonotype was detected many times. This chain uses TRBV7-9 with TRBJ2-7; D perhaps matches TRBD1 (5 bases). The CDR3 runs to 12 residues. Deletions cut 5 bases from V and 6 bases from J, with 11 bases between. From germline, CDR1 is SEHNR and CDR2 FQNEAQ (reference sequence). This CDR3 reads CASSVAGREQYF. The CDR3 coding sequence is TGTGCCAGCAGCGTGGCAGGGCGCGAGCAGTACTTC.

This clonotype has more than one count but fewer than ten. The CDR3 DNA reads as TGCAGTGCTAGAGTCGACAGACTGAACACTGAAGCTTTCTTT. Translating it yields CSARVDRLNTEAFF. The chain employs TRBV20-1 and TRBJ1-1; a possible D gene is TRBD1 (5 bases). The V end lost 1 base, the J end lost 0 bases, and 9 bases lay between the germline ends. Germline CDR1 is DFQATT and CDR2 is SNEGSKA (reference sequence). The CDR3 runs 14 residues.

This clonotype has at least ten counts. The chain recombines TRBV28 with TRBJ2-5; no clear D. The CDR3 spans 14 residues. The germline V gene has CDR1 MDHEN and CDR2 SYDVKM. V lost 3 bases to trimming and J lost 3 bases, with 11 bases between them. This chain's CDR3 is CASSFIVDEETQYF. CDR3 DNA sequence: TGTGCCAGCAGTTTTATTGTAGATGAAGAGACCCAGTACTTC.

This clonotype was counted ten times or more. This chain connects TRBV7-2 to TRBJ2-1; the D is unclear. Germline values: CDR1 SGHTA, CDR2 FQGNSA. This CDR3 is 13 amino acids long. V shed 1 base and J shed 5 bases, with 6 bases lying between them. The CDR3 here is CASSLVYNNEQFF. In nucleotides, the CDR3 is TGTGCCAGCAGCTTAGTCTACAACAATGAGCAGTTCTTC.

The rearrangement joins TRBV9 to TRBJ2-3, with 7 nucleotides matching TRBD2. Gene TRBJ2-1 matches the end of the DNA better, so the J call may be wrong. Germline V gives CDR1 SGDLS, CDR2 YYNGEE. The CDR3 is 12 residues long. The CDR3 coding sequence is TGTGCCAGCAGCGGGGAGGGCGATGAGCAGTTCTTC. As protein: CASSGEGDEQFF.

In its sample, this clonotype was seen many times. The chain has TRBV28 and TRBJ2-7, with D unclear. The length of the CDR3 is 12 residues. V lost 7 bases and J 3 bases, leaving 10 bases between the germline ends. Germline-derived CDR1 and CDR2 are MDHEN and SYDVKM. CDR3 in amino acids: CASNKKFYEQYF. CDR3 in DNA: TGTGCCAGCAACAAGAAGTTCTACGAGCAGTACTTC. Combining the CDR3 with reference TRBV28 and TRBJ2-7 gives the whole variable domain DVKVTQSSRYLVKRTGEKVFLECVQDMDHENMFWYRQDPGLGLRLIYFSYDVKMKEKGDIPEGYSVSREKKERFSLILESASTNQTSMYLCASNKKFYEQYFGPGTRLTVT.